The clone carrying this T cell receptor beta chain was observed at least ten times. The data were obtained in a study of Graves' ophthalmopathy and Graves' hyperthyroidism. TCR beta CDR3 regions were amplified from RNA transcripts. Second-round multiplex PCR followed a first-round RT-PCR using HTBI primers. Using its own MiXCR run on the multiplex PCR reads, TCRdb lists one record per CDR3 protein. This table has about 550,000 distinct CDR3 sequences, under 45% appearing once. Germline V lookup: CDR1 DFQATT, CDR2 SNEGSKA (reference sequence). CDR3 size: 14 residues. V was trimmed by 1 base and J by 7 bases, leaving 17 bases between them.

This clonotype originated in an adult man with Graves' hyperthyroidism. V usage is TRBV20-1 and J usage is TRBJ2-7; D is undetermined. The sample consisted of peripheral blood or thyroid tissue (not recorded which). This CDR3 is CSARGPLGMGEQYF. CDR3 sequence (DNA): TGCAGTGCTAGAGGGCCTCTGGGGATGGGGGAGCAGTACTTC.